A selection of T cell receptor beta chains follows, all from one sample in a study of cytomegalovirus exposure and HLA in healthy donors. Only in-frame clones appear in the TCRdb table, and some are missing; sequencing was by immunoSEQ multiplex PCR. The sample includes some 140,000 clones, about 74% of them seen just once. The sequenced sample consisted of PBMCs. Every receptor here comes from a man between 18 and 29 years old in good health and CMV-seropositive. The CDR3 runs from the conserved cysteine through the conserved F or W. D genes are given only for firm matches. Part of the rows lack a size; the others show once, few, many or a class for expanded clones.

j_call clone_size v_call d_call cdr3_aa cdr3_nt
TRBJ1-5 NA TRBV30 TRBD1 CAWSVRDLRTGADNSNQPQHF TGTGCCTGGAGTGTAAGGGATCTCAGGACAGGGGCCGACAATAGCAATCAGCCCCAGCATTTT
TRBJ1-1 NA TRBV30 TRBD1 CASAGTGGKAFF TGTGCCAGCGCCGGGACAGGGGGTAAAGCTTTCTTT
TRBJ2-5 NA TRBV5-4 TRBD1 CASSLVDRDQETQYF TGTGCCAGCAGCTTGGTTGACAGGGACCAAGAGACCCAGTACTTC
TRBJ2-7 NA TRBV9 NA CASSVQEGYEQYF TGTGCCAGCAGCGTTCAGGAGGGCTACGAGCAGTACTTC
TRBJ1-4 once TRBV7-2 NA CASSYEAGLGNEKLFF TGTGCCAGCAGCTATGAAGCAGGGTTGGGTAATGAAAAACTGTTTTTT
TRBJ1-5 few TRBV19 NA CASSNGRHYNQPQHF TGTGCCAGTAGTAACGGGAGGCATTACAATCAGCCCCAGCATTTT
TRBJ1-1 few TRBV4-1 NA CASSQDPPRVGWTEAFF TGCGCCAGCAGCCAAGATCCCCCCAGGGTGGGATGGACTGAAGCTTTCTTT
TRBJ2-4 few TRBV29-1 NA CSVEDRVDIQYF TGCAGCGTTGAAGACAGGGTGGACATTCAGTACTTC
TRBJ2-2 once TRBV11-3 TRBD2 CASSLRGANTGELFF TGTGCCAGCAGCCTGCGGGGGGCGAACACCGGGGAGCTGTTTTTT
TRBJ1-5 NA TRBV6-5 NA CASSYTGSNQPQHF TGTGCCAGCAGTTACACGGGTAGCAATCAGCCCCAGCATTTT
TRBJ1-5 NA TRBV7-9 NA CASSFRGDQPQHF TGTGCCAGCAGTTTCCGCGGGGACCAGCCCCAGCATTTT
TRBJ1-2 NA TRBV4-3 NA CASSPAQGNYGYTF TGCGCCAGCAGCCCAGCGCAGGGAAACTATGGCTACACCTTC
TRBJ1-4 NA TRBV4-1 TRBD1 CASSAGQGITNEKLFF TGCGCCAGCAGCGCGGGACAGGGAATTACTAATGAAAAACTGTTTTTT
TRBJ2-1 NA TRBV5-4 TRBD2 CASSEGLAGGPSRFF TGTGCCAGCAGCGAGGGACTAGCGGGAGGGCCCTCGAGGTTCTTC
TRBJ2-3 NA TRBV30 NA CAWSASNTDTQYF TGTGCCTGGAGCGCCTCTAACACAGATACGCAGTATTTT
TRBJ2-5 few TRBV10-3 NA CAISGNSGEETQYF TGTGCCATCAGTGGTAACTCGGGGGAAGAGACCCAGTACTTC
TRBJ2-3 NA TRBV7-6 TRBD2 CASSLQSGGALYTDTQYF TGTGCCAGCAGCTTACAGAGCGGGGGGGCCTTGTACACAGATACGCAGTATTTT
TRBJ2-2 NA TRBV4-2 NA CASSRRRGGEANTGELFF TGTGCCAGCAGCCGACGAAGGGGCGGGGAGGCGAACACCGGGGAGCTGTTTTTT
TRBJ2-7 NA TRBV7-9 TRBD2 CASSLALGGTSNEQYF TGTGCCAGCAGCTTAGCCTTGGGGGGGACTAGTAACGAGCAGTACTTC
TRBJ2-7 NA TRBV7-9 TRBD2 CASSRWTSGRSGEQYF TGTGCCAGCAGCCGATGGACTAGCGGGAGGTCCGGCGAGCAGTACTTC
TRBJ2-7 NA TRBV19 TRBD2 CASSTPLAGVYEQYF TGTGCCAGTAGTACACCGCTAGCGGGAGTCTACGAGCAGTACTTC
TRBJ2-3 NA TRBV27 TRBD2 CASSSSGGPTDTQYF TGTGCCAGCAGTTCTAGCGGGGGCCCCACAGATACGCAGTATTTT
TRBJ2-1 NA TRBV18 NA CASSPRQHEQFF TGTGCCAGCTCACCACGACAGCATGAGCAGTTCTTC
TRBJ2-5 few TRBV7-2 NA CASSLSGWETQYF TGTGCCAGCAGCCTAAGCGGGTGGGAGACCCAGTACTTC
TRBJ2-7 NA TRBV14 NA CASSRGHHYEQYF TGTGCCAGCAGCCGGGGGCACCACTACGAGCAGTACTTC
TRBJ2-5 NA TRBV5-6 NA CASSLVATQETQYF TGTGCCAGCAGCTTGGTGGCGACACAAGAGACCCAGTACTTC
TRBJ2-1 NA TRBV10-1 NA CASSDPAGSSSYNEQFF TGCGCCAGCAGTGACCCGGCAGGATCAAGCTCCTACAATGAGCAGTTCTTC
TRBJ2-7 NA TRBV29-1 NA CSVEVGTGTASYEQYF TGCAGCGTTGAAGTCGGTACAGGGACGGCTTCCTACGAGCAGTACTTC
TRBJ1-2 NA TRBV29-1 NA CSDWGGYGYTF TGCAGCGACTGGGGGGGCTATGGCTACACCTTC
TRBJ2-7 NA TRBV27 NA CASSWDSQYEQYF TGTGCCAGCAGCTGGGACTCCCAGTACGAGCAGTACTTC
TRBJ1-2 NA TRBV2 TRBD1 CASSEDRGHSYGYTF TGTGCCAGCAGCGAGGACAGGGGGCACAGCTATGGCTACACCTTC
TRBJ1-6 NA TRBV28 NA CATWDNNSPLHF TGTGCCACCTGGGACAATAATTCACCCCTCCACTTT
TRBJ2-3 NA TRBV7-2 TRBD1 CASRGDSSDTQYF TGTGCCAGCAGGGGGGACAGTTCAGATACGCAGTATTTT
TRBJ2-2 NA TRBV9 NA CASSVGGGTGELFF TGTGCCAGCAGCGTAGGTGGGGGGACCGGGGAGCTGTTTTTT
TRBJ2-1 NA TRBV19 TRBD2 CASSFLAGVYNEQFF TGTGCCAGTAGTTTTCTAGCGGGAGTCTACAATGAGCAGTTCTTC
TRBJ2-7 once TRBV6-5 NA CASSYGQLYEQYF TGTGCCAGCAGTTATGGACAGCTCTACGAGCAGTACTTC
TRBJ2-3 NA TRBV10-3 TRBD2 CAIKLSGAPTDTQYF TGTGCCATCAAGCTTAGCGGGGCTCCCACAGATACGCAGTATTTT
TRBJ2-1 NA TRBV18 TRBD2 CASSPGTSGSNEQFF TGTGCCAGCTCACCGGGGACTAGCGGGAGCAATGAGCAGTTCTTC
TRBJ1-5 NA TRBV19 NA CASSLRQRNQPQHF TGTGCCAGTAGTCTAAGACAGAGAAATCAGCCCCAGCATTTT
TRBJ1-6 once TRBV27 TRBD1 CASSLGNRGWSNSPLHF TGTGCCAGCAGTTTAGGGAACAGGGGTTGGTCTAATTCACCCCTCCACTTT
TRBJ2-7 few TRBV27 TRBD2 CASRNPRPSGREEQYF TGTGCCAGCAGAAACCCAAGGCCTAGCGGGAGGGAAGAGCAGTACTTC
TRBJ2-7 NA TRBV6-1 NA CASRGARYEQYF TGTGCCAGCAGGGGGGCCCGATACGAGCAGTACTTC
TRBJ1-1 NA TRBV6-1 NA CASDWEVGSTEAFF TGTGCCAGCGACTGGGAGGTGGGGAGCACTGAAGCTTTCTTT
TRBJ2-7 NA TRBV6-5 TRBD1 CASRGTGRLREQYF TGTGCCAGCAGAGGGACAGGGCGCTTGAGAGAGCAGTACTTC
TRBJ1-4 NA TRBV5-1 TRBD1 CASSTQPGQVNEKLFF TGCGCCAGCAGCACCCAACCGGGACAGGTTAATGAAAAACTGTTTTTT
TRBJ1-2 NA TRBV4-1 NA CASSQSRAVSNYGYTF TGCGCCAGCAGCCAATCGAGGGCGGTTTCTAACTATGGCTACACCTTC
TRBJ1-2 NA TRBV6-6 NA CASSGLGGYTF TGTGCCAGCAGTGGGCTGGGTGGCTACACCTTC
TRBJ2-1 NA TRBV10-2 NA CASSEFKAVDEQFF TGCGCCAGCAGTGAGTTTAAAGCGGTCGATGAGCAGTTCTTC
TRBJ2-7 NA TRBV28 TRBD2 CASIAGGLDEQYF TGTGCCAGCATCGCGGGAGGGCTAGACGAGCAGTACTTC
TRBJ1-1 NA TRBV15 NA CATSRDPTGLVTEAFF TGTGCCACCAGCAGAGATCCTACAGGTCTGGTAACTGAAGCTTTCTTT
TRBJ1-2 NA TRBV5-1 TRBD1 CASSLEGQGYGYTF TGCGCCAGCAGCTTGGAGGGACAGGGCTATGGCTACACCTTC
TRBJ2-7 NA TRBV27 TRBD2 CASTSTGGGGAGEQYF TGTGCCAGCACCTCCACCGGGGGCGGGGGGGCCGGCGAGCAGTACTTC
TRBJ2-7 NA TRBV28 TRBD2 CASQSAGGYEQYF TGTGCCAGCCAGTCAGCGGGGGGTTACGAGCAGTACTTC